This TCR beta chain is drawn from a study of blood T cells in healthy people across ages. The second PCR ran 7 to 11 cycles with a sample-barcoded 5' primer and J-beta primers. Through a template-switch adaptor with 12 random nucleotides, each cDNA molecule received a tag. Each CDR3 protein is one row after TCRdb ran MiXCR on the 5' RACE reads. The table includes fewer than 900,000 distinct CDR3 sequences, around 36% detected once. Study results and limitations: Naive and antigen-experienced cells were not separated, limiting conclusive comparison. Whereas aged donors had fewer naive CD4+ cells, long-lived donors had more of them and higher diversity.

With regard to this clonotype: Its target is unknown.

Collection of 8.5 to 10 milliliters of peripheral blood was performed for each donor. This clonotype was obtained from a young man in good health. The sequenced sample consisted of blood.

The CDR3 region has the DNA TGTGCCAGCAGTAACAGACCTAACTATGGCTACACCTTC. Its protein is CASSNRPNYGYTF. This sequence joins TRBV12-3 or TRBV12-4 and TRBJ1-2; D call uncertain. This CDR3 has 13 amino acids. V was cut by 5 bases and J by 0 bases, with 7 bases left in between.